These T cell receptor beta chains were read from a single sample in a study of blood T cell repertoires in COVID-19. The method was immunoSEQ multiplex PCR; TCRdb's version includes in-frame clones alone and lacks a portion of them. The data contain approximately 68,000 clones, about 88% of them singletons. The sample comprised peripheral blood. The receptors originated from a man between 70 and 80 years old with active or convalescent COVID-19. The CDR3 runs from the conserved cysteine through the conserved F or W. A D gene is named only where the DNA matches it firmly. Expanded clones are given a class, and other clones once, few, many or no size at all.

CASSVATSPSEKLFF | TGTGCCAGCAGCGTAGCTACGAGCCCCTCGGAAAAACTGTTTTTT | TRBJ1-4 | . | TRBV9 | .
CASTGQGIFGNTIYF | TGTGCCAGCACGGGACAGGGTATATTCGGAAACACCATATATTTT | TRBJ1-3 | . | TRBV2 | TRBD1
CATSGGRTYNEQFF | TGTGCCACATCGGGAGGAAGGACCTACAATGAGCAGTTCTTC | TRBJ2-1 | . | TRBV19 | TRBD2
CASSPSGGSQPQHF | TGTGCCAGCAGCCCTTCAGGGGGCAGTCAGCCCCAGCATTTT | TRBJ1-5 | . | TRBV28 | TRBD1
CASSATGQHHGYTF | TGTGCCAGCTCAGCTACCGGACAGCATCATGGCTACACCTTC | TRBJ1-2 | . | TRBV18 | .
CASSKDREGGNIQYF | TGTGCCAGTAGTAAGGACAGGGAGGGGGGAAACATTCAGTACTTC | TRBJ2-4 | . | TRBV19 | .
CASSSQGASQPYF | TGTGCCAGCAGTTCTCAGGGGGCTAGCCAGCCGTATTTT | TRBJ2-3 | . | TRBV28 | TRBD1
CSVEIQGRGGYTF | TGCAGCGTTGAGATACAGGGGCGAGGTGGCTACACCTTC | TRBJ1-2 | once | TRBV29-1 | TRBD1
CASSQEGVRPYNEQFF | TGCGCCAGCAGCCAAGAAGGAGTTCGCCCCTACAATGAGCAGTTCTTC | TRBJ2-1 | . | TRBV4-1 | .
CASSGGLGAYEQYF | TGCGCCAGCAGCGGGGGACTAGGCGCCTACGAGCAGTACTTC | TRBJ2-7 | . | TRBV5-1 | TRBD2
CASTLYRTAGNTIYF | TGTGCCAGTACCCTCTATCGCACGGCTGGAAACACCATATATTTT | TRBJ1-3 | . | TRBV19 | .
CATSREPDRNIQYF | TGTGCCACCAGCAGAGAACCTGACAGGAACATTCAGTACTTC | TRBJ2-4 | . | TRBV15 | .
CASSPPEGVYNEQFF | TGTGCCAGCTCTCCTCCAGAGGGCGTATACAATGAGCAGTTCTTC | TRBJ2-1 | . | TRBV18 | .
CASSSVHPYEQYF | TGTGCCAGCAGTTCGGTTCACCCCTACGAGCAGTACTTC | TRBJ2-7 | . | TRBV28 | .
CAWKDRGFSQPQHF | TGTGCCTGGAAGGACAGGGGTTTCAGCCAGCCCCAGCATTTT | TRBJ1-5 | . | TRBV30 | TRBD1
CASSEGRSSYGYTF | TGTGCCAGCAGTGAAGGTCGTAGCTCCTATGGCTACACCTTC | TRBJ1-2 | . | TRBV2 | .
CASSPKTGVGTEAFF | TGTGCCAGCTCACCAAAGACGGGAGTAGGGACTGAAGCTTTCTTT | TRBJ1-1 | . | TRBV18 | .
CASSIGTPSNQPQHF | TGTGCCAGTAGTATCGGGACACCTAGCAATCAGCCCCAGCATTTT | TRBJ1-5 | . | TRBV19 | .
CASSPPAGTGVGYTF | TGTGCCAGCTCACCACCGGCCGGGACAGGGGTTGGCTACACCTTC | TRBJ1-2 | . | TRBV18 | TRBD1
CARTGTSGNGTDTQYF | TGTGCCAGGACCGGGACTAGCGGGAACGGCACAGATACGCAGTATTTT | TRBJ2-3 | once | TRBV21-1 | .
CASSLGPHLAGGSHYEQYF | TGTGCCAGCAGCTTAGGGCCTCATCTAGCGGGGGGCTCGCACTACGAGCAGTACTTC | TRBJ2-7 | . | TRBV7-4 | TRBD2
CASSQSTGNGQPQHF | TGTGCCAGCAGTCAGAGTACGGGGAACGGTCAGCCCCAGCATTTT | TRBJ1-5 | few | TRBV3-1/TRBV3-2 | .
CASSLRQGGTDTQYF | TGTGCCAGCAGTCTCCGACAGGGGGGCACAGATACGCAGTATTTT | TRBJ2-3 | few | TRBV6-6 | TRBD1
CATSDSGQRTDTQYF | TGTGCCACCAGTGACTCGGGACAGCGCACAGATACGCAGTATTTT | TRBJ2-3 | . | TRBV24-1 | TRBD1
CASSIAGLDNQPQHF | TGCGCCAGCAGCATCGCAGGGTTGGACAATCAGCCCCAGCATTTT | TRBJ1-5 | once | TRBV5-1 | .
CAWSVSGRDSPLHF | TGTGCCTGGAGTGTATCCGGGAGGGATTCACCCCTCCACTTT | TRBJ1-6 | . | TRBV30 | .
CASSQDRGVAGELFF | TGTGCCAGCAGCCAAGACCGGGGAGTGGCCGGGGAGCTGTTTTTT | TRBJ2-2 | once | TRBV3-1/TRBV3-2 | .
CATSDSPGQGNYGYTF | TGTGCCACCAGTGACTCTCCGGGACAGGGAAACTATGGCTACACCTTC | TRBJ1-2 | . | TRBV24-1 | TRBD1
CASSLEGKAADEQFF | TGTGCCAGCAGCTTAGAAGGGAAAGCGGCCGATGAGCAGTTCTTC | TRBJ2-1 | . | TRBV7-8 | .
CASSPNRFSYNSPLHF | TGTGCCAGCTCACCTAACAGGTTCTCCTATAATTCACCCCTCCACTTT | TRBJ1-6 | . | TRBV18 | .
CASSGTGGVNIQYF | TGTGCCAGCAGCGGGACAGGAGGGGTGAACATTCAGTACTTC | TRBJ2-4 | . | TRBV3-1/TRBV3-2 | TRBD1
CASSESSGRASNEQFF | TGTGCCAGCAGTGAGTCGAGCGGGAGGGCCTCCAATGAGCAGTTCTTC | TRBJ2-1 | . | TRBV6-1 | TRBD2
CASSPTGTSDVTQYF | TGTGCCAGCAGCCCGACCGGGACTAGCGACGTTACGCAGTATTTT | TRBJ2-3 | . | TRBV11-2 | TRBD2
CASSKRGGQAFNEQFF | TGTGCCAGCAGCAAAAGGGGGGGACAGGCCTTCAATGAGCAGTTCTTC | TRBJ2-1 | . | TRBV7-8 | .
CASSESRRNSPLHF | TGTGCCAGCAGTGAAAGTCGTAGAAATTCACCCCTCCACTTT | TRBJ1-6 | . | TRBV28 | .
CASSIGRYYEQYF | TGTGCCAGTAGTATAGGGCGGTACTACGAGCAGTACTTC | TRBJ2-7 | . | TRBV19 | .
CASSLGTGSNYGYTF | TGTGCCAGCAGCCTAGGTACCGGGAGTAACTATGGCTACACCTTC | TRBJ1-2 | few | TRBV7-9 | .
CASRGLLGSNQPQHF | TGTGCCAGTAGGGGTCTTTTGGGCTCTAATCAGCCCCAGCATTTT | TRBJ1-5 | few | TRBV19 | .
CASSAEQGEGSPLHF | TGTGCCAGCAGCGCCGAACAGGGGGAGGGCTCACCCCTCCACTTT | TRBJ1-6 | few | TRBV2 | TRBD1
CASRTQRGTDTQYF | TGCGCCAGCCGGACCCAGCGGGGCACAGATACGCAGTATTTT | TRBJ2-3 | . | TRBV10-2 | .
CASSKVGARWREAFF | TGTGCCAGCAGCAAAGTTGGGGCCAGGTGGCGTGAAGCTTTCTTT | TRBJ1-1 | . | TRBV21-1 | .